The 5 T cell receptor beta chains below were found in one sample sequenced in a study of T cell changes during pregnancy in multiple sclerosis. Libraries were prepared by immunoSEQ multiplex PCR; TCRdb keeps only in-frame clonotypes and omits some of them. The repertoire holds 120,000 or so clones, with approximately 93% as singletons. Material: peripheral blood, obtained before pregnancy. These receptors were collected from a female donor with multiple sclerosis, enrolled in a pregnancy study.

The sample holds one count of this clone. The chain uses TRBV6-1 and TRBJ2-7; 7 positions match TRBD1. The trim removed 1 base at V and 4 bases at J, leaving 7 bases unmatched. The CDR3 spans 15 residues. The germline V gene encodes CDR1 MNHNS and CDR2 SASEGT. The DNA of the CDR3 is TGTGCCAGCAGTGAAGGGACAGGCACTGTTTACGAGCAGTACTTC. Translation: CASSEGTGTVYEQYF.

This chain joins TRBV30 and TRBJ1-1; perhaps TRBD1 as D (5 bases). The CDR3 is 15 residues long. In germline, CDR1 is GTSNPN, CDR2 SVGIG (reference sequence). V shed 3 bases and J shed 2 bases, with 16 bases lying between them. The DNA for the CDR3 is TGTGCCTGGAGCGGCGGGAGAGGGGTTAACACTGAAGCTTTCTTT. Protein: CAWSGGRGVNTEAFF.

This sequence joins TRBV28 and TRBJ2-1; 10 nucleotides agree with TRBD2. The length of the CDR3 is 16 residues. J gave up 7 bases and V 2 bases, and 8 bases lay outside the gene matches. Germline V CDR1 and CDR2: MDHEN, SYDVKM. This CDR3 is CASSLVSGRADNEQFF. The CDR3, as DNA: TGTGCCAGCAGTTTAGTCAGCGGGAGGGCCGATAATGAGCAGTTCTTC.

CDR3 nucleotide sequence: TGTGCCACCAGCAGAGTTTTGACAGCATACAATTCACCCCTCCACTTT. Protein product: CATSRVLTAYNSPLHF. The chain combines TRBV15 with TRBJ1-6; TRBD1 is a possible D gene (5 bases). CDR1 and CDR2 from the germline V gene are LNHNV and YYDKDF (reference sequence). CDR3 size: 16 residues. The V and J ends lost 1 base and 7 bases respectively, with 14 bases between them. The full variable domain, rest sourced from reference TRBV15 and TRBJ1-6, is DAMVIQNPRYQVTQFGKPVTLSCSQTLNHNVMYWYQQKSSQAPKLLFHYYDKDFNNEADTPDNFQSRRPNTSFCFLDIRSPGLGDTAMYLCATSRVLTAYNSPLHFGNGTRLTVT.

The genes are TRBV7-2 and TRBJ2-1; D may be TRBD2 (5 bases). V lost 3 bases and J lost 5, with 14 bases in between. Germline V gene lookup returns CDR1 SGHTA and CDR2 FQGNSA. There are 15 residues in the CDR3. Here the CDR3 DNA reads TGTGCCAGCAGCTTCGATCGACTATACAACAATGAGCAGTTCTTC. This gives the protein CASSFDRLYNNEQFF.